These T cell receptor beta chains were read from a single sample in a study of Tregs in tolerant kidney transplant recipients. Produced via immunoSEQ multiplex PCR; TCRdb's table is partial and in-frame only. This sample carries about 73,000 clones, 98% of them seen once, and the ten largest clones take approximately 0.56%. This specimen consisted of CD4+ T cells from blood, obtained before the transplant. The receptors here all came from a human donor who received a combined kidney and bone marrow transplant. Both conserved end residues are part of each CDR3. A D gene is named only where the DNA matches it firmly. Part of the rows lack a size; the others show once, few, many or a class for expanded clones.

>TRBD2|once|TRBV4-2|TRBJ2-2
CASSQEWTSPTGELFF
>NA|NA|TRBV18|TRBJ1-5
CASSPESYNQPQHF
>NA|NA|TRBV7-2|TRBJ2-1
CASSALAPYMEQFF
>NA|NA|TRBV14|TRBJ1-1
CASSQGAHRARGDAFF
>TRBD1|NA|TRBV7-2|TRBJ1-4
CASSERTGTGREKLFF
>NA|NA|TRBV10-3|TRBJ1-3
CAISEGGSGNTIYF
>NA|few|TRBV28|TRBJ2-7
CASSRPGVSYEQYF
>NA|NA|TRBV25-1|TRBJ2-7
CASSEYTHEQYF
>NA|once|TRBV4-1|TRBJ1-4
CASSQDKSPVGRKLFF
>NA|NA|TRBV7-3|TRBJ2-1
CASSLRDLAEYNEQFF
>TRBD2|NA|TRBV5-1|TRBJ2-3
CASIKLAGSTDTQYF
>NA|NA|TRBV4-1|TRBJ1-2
CASSLQSQGTGGYTF
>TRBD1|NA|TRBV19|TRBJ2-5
CASSIDWAPGGEETQYF
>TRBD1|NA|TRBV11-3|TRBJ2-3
CASSPDDRGWDTQYF
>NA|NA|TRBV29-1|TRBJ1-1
CSVDPEATEAFF
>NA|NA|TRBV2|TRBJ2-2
CASSATGQNTGELFF
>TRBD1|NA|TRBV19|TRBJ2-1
CASSTPGTGVYNEQFF
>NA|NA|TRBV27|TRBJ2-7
CASKLTVGTYEQYF
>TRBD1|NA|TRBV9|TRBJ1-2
CASSGQGDPVNGYTF
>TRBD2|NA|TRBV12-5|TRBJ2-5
CASGLAGTRETQYF
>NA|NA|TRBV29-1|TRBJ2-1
CSVESSGGLVLRYNEQFF
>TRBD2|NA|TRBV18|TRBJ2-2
CASSPVSGMEHTGELFF
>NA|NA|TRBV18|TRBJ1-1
CASSLVGGMNTEAFF
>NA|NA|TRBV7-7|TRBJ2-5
CASGSGETQYF
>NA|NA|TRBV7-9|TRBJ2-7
CASSLAGRSYEQYF
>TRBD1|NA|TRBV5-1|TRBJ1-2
CASSVSMTGGFEGYTF
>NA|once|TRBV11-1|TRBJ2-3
CASRDYALGGSDTQYF
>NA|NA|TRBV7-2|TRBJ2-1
CASSLGSGGQNEQFF
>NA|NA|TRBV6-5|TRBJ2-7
CASSYETSGTYEQYF
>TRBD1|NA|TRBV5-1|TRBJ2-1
CASSLGTGGVDEQFF
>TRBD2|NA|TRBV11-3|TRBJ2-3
CASSPGTSGRIDTQYF
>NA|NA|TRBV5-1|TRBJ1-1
CASSLEGRVGYTEAFF
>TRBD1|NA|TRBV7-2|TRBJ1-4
CASSLEQGIGKLFF
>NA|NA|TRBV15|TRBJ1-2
CATSRGGQLEYGYTF
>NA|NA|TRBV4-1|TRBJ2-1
CASSPLSFDEQFF
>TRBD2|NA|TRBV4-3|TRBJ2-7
CASSQQSGGSYEQYF
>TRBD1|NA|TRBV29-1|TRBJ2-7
CSVEGQTYEQYF
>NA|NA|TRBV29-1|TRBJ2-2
CSVAPNTGELFF